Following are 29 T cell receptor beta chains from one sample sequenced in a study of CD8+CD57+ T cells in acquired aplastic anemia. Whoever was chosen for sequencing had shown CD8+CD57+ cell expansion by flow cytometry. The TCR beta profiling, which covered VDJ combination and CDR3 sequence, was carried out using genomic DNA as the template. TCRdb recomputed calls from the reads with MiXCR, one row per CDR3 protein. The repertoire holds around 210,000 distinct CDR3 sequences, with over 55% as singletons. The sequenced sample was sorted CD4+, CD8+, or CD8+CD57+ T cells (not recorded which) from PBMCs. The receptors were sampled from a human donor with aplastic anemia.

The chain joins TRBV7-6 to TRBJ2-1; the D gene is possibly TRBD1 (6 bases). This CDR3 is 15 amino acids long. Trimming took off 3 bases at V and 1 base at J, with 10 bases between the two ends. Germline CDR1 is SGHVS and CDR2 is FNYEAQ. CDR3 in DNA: TGTGCCAGCAGCTTTCAACAGGGATCCTACAATGAGCAGTTCTTC. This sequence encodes CASSFQQGSYNEQFF. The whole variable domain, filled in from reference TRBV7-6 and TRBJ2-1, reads GAGVSQSPRYKVTKRGQDVALRCDPISGHVSLYWYRQALGQGPEFLTYFNYEAQQDKSGLPNDRFSAERPEGSISTLTIQRTEQRDSAMYRCASSFQQGSYNEQFFGPGTRLTVL.

DNA of the CDR3: TGTGCCAGTAGTACAGGGGCGAACACCGGGGAGCTGTTTTTT. Translation: CASSTGANTGELFF. V is TRBV19 and J is TRBJ2-2; a weak D match, TRBD1 (6 bases). Trimming removed 4 bases from V and 0 bases from J, with 6 bases in between. Germline CDR1 is LNHDA and CDR2 is SQIVND (reference sequence). The length of the CDR3 is 14 residues.

The CDR3 coding sequence is TGCAGTGCTCCCGGGACTAGTGAGAATGAGCAGTTCTTC. This sequence encodes CSAPGTSENEQFF. The V call is TRBV20-1, the J call TRBJ2-1; 8 bases align to TRBD2. Germline V gene sequence: CDR1 DFQATT, CDR2 SNEGSKA (reference sequence). The length of the CDR3 is 13 residues. V shed 5 bases, J shed 7 bases, and the junction held 7 bases outside the gene matches.

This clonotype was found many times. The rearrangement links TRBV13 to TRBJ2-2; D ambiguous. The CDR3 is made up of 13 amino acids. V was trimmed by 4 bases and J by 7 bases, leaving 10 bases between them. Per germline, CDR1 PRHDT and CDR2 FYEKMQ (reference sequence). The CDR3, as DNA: TGTGCCAGCAGCTCCTCCCTGTTCGGGGAGCTGTTTTTT. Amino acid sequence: CASSSSLFGELFF.

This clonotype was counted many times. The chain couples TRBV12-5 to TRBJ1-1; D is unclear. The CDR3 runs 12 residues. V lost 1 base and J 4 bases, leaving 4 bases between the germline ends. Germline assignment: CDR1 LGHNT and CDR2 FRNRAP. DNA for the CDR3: TGTGCTAGTGGTTTGGGGGGCACTGAAGCTTTCTTT. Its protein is CASGLGGTEAFF.

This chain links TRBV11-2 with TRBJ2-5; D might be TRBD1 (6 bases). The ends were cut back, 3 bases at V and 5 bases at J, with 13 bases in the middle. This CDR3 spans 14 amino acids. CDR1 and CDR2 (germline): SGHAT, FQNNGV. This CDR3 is CASSLDPGHETQYF. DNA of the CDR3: TGTGCCAGCAGCTTGGATCCGGGACACGAGACCCAGTACTTC.

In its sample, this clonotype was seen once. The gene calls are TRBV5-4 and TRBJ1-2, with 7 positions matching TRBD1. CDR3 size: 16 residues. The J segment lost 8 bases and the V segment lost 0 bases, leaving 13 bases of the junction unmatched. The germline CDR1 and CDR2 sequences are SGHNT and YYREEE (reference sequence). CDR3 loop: CASSLDGDSLEKGYTF. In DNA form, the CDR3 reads TGTGCCAGCAGCTTGGACGGGGACAGCCTTGAGAAGGGCTACACCTTC.

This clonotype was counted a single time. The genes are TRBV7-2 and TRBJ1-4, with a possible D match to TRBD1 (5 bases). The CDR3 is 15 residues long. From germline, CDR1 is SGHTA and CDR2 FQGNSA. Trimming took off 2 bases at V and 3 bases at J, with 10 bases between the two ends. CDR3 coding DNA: TGTGCCAGCAGCTTATCGGGGGAACCTAATGAAAAACTGTTTTTT. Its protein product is CASSLSGEPNEKLFF.

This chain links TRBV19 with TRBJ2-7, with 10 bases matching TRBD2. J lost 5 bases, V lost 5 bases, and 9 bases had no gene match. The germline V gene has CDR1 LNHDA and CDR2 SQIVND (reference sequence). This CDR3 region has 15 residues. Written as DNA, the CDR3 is TGTGCCAGTAGTCCCCAGCGGGAGGGCCCCAACGAGCAGTACTTC. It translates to CASSPQREGPNEQYF.

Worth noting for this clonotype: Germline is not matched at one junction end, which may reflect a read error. For the CDR3, the DNA is TGTGCCAGCAGTCCCCCGGGTGGGACAGGGCTCTACGAGCAGTACTTC. This codes for CASSPPGGTGLYEQYF. J is TRBJ2-7 and V is TRBV24-1, with 9 bases aligning to TRBD1. The CDR3 spans 16 residues. CDR1 and CDR2 from the germline V gene are KGHDR and SFDVKD.

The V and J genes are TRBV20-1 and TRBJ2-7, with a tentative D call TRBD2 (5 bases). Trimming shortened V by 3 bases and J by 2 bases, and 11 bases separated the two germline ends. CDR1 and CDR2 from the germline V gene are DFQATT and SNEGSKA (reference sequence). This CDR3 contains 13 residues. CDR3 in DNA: TGCAGTGCTAGGGACTTTAACACCTACGAGCAGTACTTC. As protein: CSARDFNTYEQYF.

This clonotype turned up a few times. CDR3 nucleotide sequence: TGTGCCAGCGGGCCGACGGGATCTTCTCAAGAGACCCAGTACTTC. This sequence encodes CASGPTGSSQETQYF. The chain recombines TRBV7-3 with TRBJ2-5; possibly TRBD2 for D (5 bases). Germline V CDR1 and CDR2: SGHTA, FQGTGA. Trimming pared 8 bases from V and 2 bases from J, leaving 18 bases between. The CDR3 covers 15 residues.

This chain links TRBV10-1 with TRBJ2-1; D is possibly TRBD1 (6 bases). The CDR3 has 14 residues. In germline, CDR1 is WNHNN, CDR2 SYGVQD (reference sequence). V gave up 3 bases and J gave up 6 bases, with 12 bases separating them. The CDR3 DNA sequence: TGCGCCAGCAGTGATTCGGGACAAGGCAATGAGCAGTTCTTC. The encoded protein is CASSDSGQGNEQFF.

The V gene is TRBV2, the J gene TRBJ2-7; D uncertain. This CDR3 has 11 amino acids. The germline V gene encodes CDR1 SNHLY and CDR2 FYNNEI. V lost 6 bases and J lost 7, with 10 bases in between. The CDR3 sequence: CASRQSGEQYF. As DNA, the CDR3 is TGTGCCAGCAGGCAGAGTGGGGAGCAGTACTTC.

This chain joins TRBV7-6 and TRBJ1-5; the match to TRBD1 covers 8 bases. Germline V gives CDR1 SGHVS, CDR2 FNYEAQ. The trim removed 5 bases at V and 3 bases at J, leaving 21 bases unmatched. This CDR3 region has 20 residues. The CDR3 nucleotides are TGTGCCAGCAGCCTCCTTGGGGGGTTTGGGACGGACAGGGACAATCAGCCCCAGCATTTT. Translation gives CASSLLGGFGTDRDNQPQHF.

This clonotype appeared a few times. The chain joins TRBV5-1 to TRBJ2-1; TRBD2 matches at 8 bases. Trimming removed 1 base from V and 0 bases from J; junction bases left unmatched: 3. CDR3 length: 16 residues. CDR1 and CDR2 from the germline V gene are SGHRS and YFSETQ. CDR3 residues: CASSLSGTSSYNEQFF. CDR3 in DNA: TGCGCCAGCAGCTTGAGTGGGACTAGCTCCTACAATGAGCAGTTCTTC.

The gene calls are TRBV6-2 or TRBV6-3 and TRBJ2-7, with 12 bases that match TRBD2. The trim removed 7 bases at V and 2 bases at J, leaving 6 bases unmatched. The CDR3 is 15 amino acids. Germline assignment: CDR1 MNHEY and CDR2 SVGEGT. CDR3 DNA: TGTGCCAGCAATGCACGGACTAGCGGGACCTACGAGCAGTACTTC. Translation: CASNARTSGTYEQYF.

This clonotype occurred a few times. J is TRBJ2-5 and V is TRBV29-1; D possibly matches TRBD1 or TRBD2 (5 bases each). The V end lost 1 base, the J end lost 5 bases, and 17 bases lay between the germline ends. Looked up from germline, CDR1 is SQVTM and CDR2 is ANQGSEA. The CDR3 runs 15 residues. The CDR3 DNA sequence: TGCAGCGTTGAAGCGCCGGTCCCTCGGGGCGAGACCCAGTACTTC. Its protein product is CSVEAPVPRGETQYF.

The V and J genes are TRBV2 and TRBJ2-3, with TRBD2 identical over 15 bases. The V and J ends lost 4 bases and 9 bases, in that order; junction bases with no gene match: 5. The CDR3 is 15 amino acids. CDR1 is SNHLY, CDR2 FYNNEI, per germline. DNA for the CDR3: TGTGCCAGCAGTGGGACTAGCGGGGGGGCGTTGACGCAGTATTTT. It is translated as CASSGTSGGALTQYF.

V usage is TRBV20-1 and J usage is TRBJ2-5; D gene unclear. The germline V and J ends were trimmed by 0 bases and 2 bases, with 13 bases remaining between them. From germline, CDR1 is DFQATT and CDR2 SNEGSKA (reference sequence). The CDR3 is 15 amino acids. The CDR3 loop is CSARDITKRQETQYF. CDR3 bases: TGCAGTGCTAGAGATATCACGAAAAGACAAGAGACCCAGTACTTC.

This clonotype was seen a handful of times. CDR3 bases: TGTGCCACCAGCAGACCATTTCCGGGACAGGGGGCGGAGAACACTGAAGCTTTCTTT. Its translation: CATSRPFPGQGAENTEAFF. The chain recombines TRBV15 with TRBJ1-1; TRBD1 agrees at 12 bases. Unmatched junction bases numbered 11, after V lost 2 bases and J lost 1 base. This CDR3 contains 19 residues. The germline CDR1 and CDR2 sequences are LNHNV and YYDKDF (reference sequence).

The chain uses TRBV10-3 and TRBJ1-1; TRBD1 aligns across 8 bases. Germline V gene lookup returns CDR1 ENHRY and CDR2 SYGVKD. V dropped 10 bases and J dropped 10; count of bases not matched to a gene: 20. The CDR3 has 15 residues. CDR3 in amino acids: CASTRAGGVTMRAFF. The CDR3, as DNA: TGTGCCAGCACCCGCGCAGGGGGCGTTACAATGCGAGCTTTCTTT.

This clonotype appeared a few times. CDR3: CASSLNLFSPLHF. The CDR3 bases are TGTGCCAGCAGCTTAAATTTATTTTCACCCCTCCACTTT. The genes are TRBV7-3 and TRBJ1-6; D call uncertain. This CDR3 has 13 amino acids. V dropped 1 base and J dropped 9 bases, with 7 bases sitting between them. Germline CDR1 SGHTA, CDR2 FQGTGA. Drawing the rest from reference TRBV7-3 and TRBJ1-6, the complete variable domain is GAGVSQTPSNKVTEKGKYVELRCDPISGHTALYWYRQSLGQGPEFLIYFQGTGAADDSGLPNDRFFAVRPEGSVSTLKIQRTERGDSAVYLCASSLNLFSPLHFGNGTRLTVT.

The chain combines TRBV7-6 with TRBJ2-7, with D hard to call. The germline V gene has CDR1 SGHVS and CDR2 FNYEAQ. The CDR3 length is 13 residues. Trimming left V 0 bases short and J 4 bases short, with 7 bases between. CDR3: CASSLASAYEQYF. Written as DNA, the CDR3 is TGTGCCAGCAGCTTAGCTTCTGCGTACGAGCAGTACTTC.

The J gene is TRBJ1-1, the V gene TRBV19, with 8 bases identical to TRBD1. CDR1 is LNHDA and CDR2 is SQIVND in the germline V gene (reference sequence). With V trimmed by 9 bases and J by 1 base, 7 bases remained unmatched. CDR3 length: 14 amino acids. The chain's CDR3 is CASRRGTGNTEAFF. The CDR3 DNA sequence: TGTGCCAGCCGGCGAGGGACAGGGAACACTGAAGCTTTCTTT.

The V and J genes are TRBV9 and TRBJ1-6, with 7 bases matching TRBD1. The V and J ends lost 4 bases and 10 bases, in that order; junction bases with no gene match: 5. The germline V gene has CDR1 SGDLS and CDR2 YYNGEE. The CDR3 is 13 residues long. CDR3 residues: CASSQTGLSPLHF. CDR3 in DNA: TGTGCCAGCAGCCAGACAGGGCTCTCACCCCTCCACTTT.

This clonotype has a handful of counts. This CDR3 reads CASSLFGEGSYEQYF. In DNA, the CDR3 is TGTGCCAGCAGCTTATTCGGTGAGGGTTCCTACGAGCAGTACTTC. The V call is TRBV7-9, the J call TRBJ2-7, with TRBD2 as a possible D gene (5 bases). Trimming cost V 2 bases and J 1 base, with 12 bases left between them. The germline V gene encodes CDR1 SEHNR and CDR2 FQNEAQ (reference sequence). The CDR3 loop spans 15 amino acids.

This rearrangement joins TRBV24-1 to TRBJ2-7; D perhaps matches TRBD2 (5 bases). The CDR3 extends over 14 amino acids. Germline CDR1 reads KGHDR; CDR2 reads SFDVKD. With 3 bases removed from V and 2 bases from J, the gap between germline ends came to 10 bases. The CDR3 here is CATSDEDGTYEQYF. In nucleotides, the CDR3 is TGTGCCACCAGTGATGAGGACGGGACCTACGAGCAGTACTTC.

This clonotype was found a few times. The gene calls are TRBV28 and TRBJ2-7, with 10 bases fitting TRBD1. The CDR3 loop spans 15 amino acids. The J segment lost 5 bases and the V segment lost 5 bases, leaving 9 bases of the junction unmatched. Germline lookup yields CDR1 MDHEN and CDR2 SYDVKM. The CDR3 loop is CASSRSPGQGNEQYF. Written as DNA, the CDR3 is TGTGCCAGCAGTCGCTCGCCGGGACAGGGGAACGAGCAGTACTTC.